In this sample, the clone carrying this T cell receptor beta chain turned up once. Its cognate antigen is unknown. The data were obtained in a study of cytomegalovirus exposure and HLA in healthy donors. Study-level information: The 666 first-cohort repertoires shared a platform with the approximately 120 validation repertoires, as reported in a later analysis. Findings and limits, study-wide: Most observed TCR sequences were rare, whereas some public TCRs were detected in many donors. It was approximately 170 TCR beta chains that were listed as cytomegalovirus-associated.

TCRdb's copy holds only in-frame clones and misses some; the assay was immunoSEQ multiplex PCR. This table holds 150,000 to 200,000 clones, around 92% found once. Germline V CDR1 and CDR2: SGHRS, YFSETQ. Trimming stripped 3 bases from V and 8 bases from J, with 17 bases between. The CDR3 spans 15 residues. This TCR came from a man aged 18 to 29 in good health and CMV-seropositive. The genes are TRBV5-1 and TRBJ1-4; D perhaps matches TRBD1 (6 bases). Sequenced material: PBMCs. The CDR3 nucleotides read TGCGCCAGCAGCTCGGACAGCCCAGGAAGGGAAAAACTGTTTTTT. Residues: CASSSDSPGREKLFF.